What follows are 3 T cell receptor beta chains derived from one specimen sequenced in a study of cytomegalovirus exposure and HLA in healthy donors. The PCR ran on 60 Vbeta and 13 Jbeta primers. The table came from immunoSEQ multiplex PCR; TCRdb's copy has only in-frame clones and leaves some out. The sample records more than 130,000 clones, roughly 75% being singletons. Source material: PBMCs. The receptors were gathered from a young man in good health and CMV-seronegative.

This clone appeared a few times. The gene calls are TRBV5-6 and TRBJ2-7, with TRBD1 as a possible D gene (6 bases). Deletions cut 4 bases from V and 3 bases from J, with 17 bases between. CDR1 SGHDT and CDR2 YYEEEE come from the germline V gene. This CDR3 is built from 15 residues. The CDR3 is CASSRRTERHYEQYF. DNA of the CDR3: TGTGCCAGCAGCCGGCGGACAGAGCGACACTACGAGCAGTACTTC.

The chain has TRBV2 and TRBJ2-7, with 12 bases aligning to TRBD2. J gave up 6 bases and V 8 bases, and 11 bases lay outside the gene matches. Germline CDR1 SNHLY, CDR2 FYNNEI. CDR3 length: 15 amino acids. CDR3 amino acids: CASRPPSGRASEQYF. The CDR3 DNA reads as TGTGCCAGCCGACCGCCTAGCGGGAGGGCCAGCGAGCAGTACTTC.

This clone was observed a single time. The V gene is TRBV6-6, the J gene TRBJ2-2, with 12 positions matching TRBD2. V was clipped by 6 bases and J by 7 bases; unmatched bases: 6. The germline gives CDR1 MNHNY, CDR2 SVGAGI (reference sequence). The CDR3 loop spans 15 amino acids. The CDR3 DNA reads TGTGCCAGCAGCAGGACTAGCGGGATCGACGGGGAGCTGTTTTTT. As protein: CASSRTSGIDGELFF.